This is a list of T cell receptor beta chains from one sample in a study of identical twins. TCRdb analysed the 5' RACE reads with MiXCR anew, one entry per CDR3 protein. The sample lists about 530,000 distinct CDR3 sequences; 20% to 25% were seen once. This same sample was also taken into another study, of yellow fever vaccine responses in identical twins.

The sample comprised CD4+ T cells sorted from blood. These receptors were taken from a woman aged 18-35 years in good health. Each CDR3 is given with its conserved first and last residue. A D gene is named only where the DNA matches it firmly. Not every row has a clone size; where given, it reads once, few, many or a size class.

V gene,D gene,J gene,clone size,CDR3 protein,CDR3 DNA
TRBV6-1,.,TRBJ1-2,.,CASRLGLNYGYTF,TGTGCCAGCAGACTAGGATTGAACTATGGCTACACCTTC
TRBV20-1,TRBD1,TRBJ2-3,.,CSARGQGLLLSTDTQYF,TGCAGTGCCAGGGGACAGGGGCTCCTTCTCAGCACAGATACGCAGTATTTT
TRBV5-1,.,TRBJ2-1,few,CASSSTGANNEQFF,TGCGCCAGCAGCTCAACCGGGGCCAACAATGAGCAGTTCTTC
TRBV12-3/TRBV12-4,TRBD1,TRBJ1-5,.,CASSSRGTANQPQHF,TGTGCCAGCAGTTCAAGAGGGACAGCAAATCAGCCCCAGCATTTT
TRBV29-1,TRBD1,TRBJ1-1,.,CSVDGTGGWGTEAFF,TGCAGCGTCGACGGGACAGGGGGCTGGGGCACTGAAGCTTTCTTT
TRBV18,.,TRBJ2-1,.,CASSPRGGGFNEQFF,TGTGCCAGCTCCCCCAGGGGTGGGGGATTCAATGAGCAGTTCTTC
TRBV5-5,.,TRBJ1-1,.,CASSFAGQIPSEAFF,TGTGCCAGCAGCTTCGCAGGCCAAATCCCAAGCGAAGCTTTCTTT
TRBV4-1,TRBD1,TRBJ1-2,few,CASNPGQANYGYTF,TGCGCCAGCAACCCCGGACAGGCTAACTATGGCTACACCTTC
TRBV6-1,TRBD1,TRBJ2-1,few,CASSEGGQGGYEQFF,TGTGCCAGCAGTGAAGGGGGACAGGGGGGATATGAGCAGTTCTTC
TRBV12-3/TRBV12-4,TRBD2,TRBJ2-7,.,CASSQRGAGGLYEQYF,TGTGCCAGCAGCCAAAGGGGAGCGGGAGGGCTATACGAGCAGTACTTC
TRBV7-3,TRBD2,TRBJ2-1,.,CASSRSSAGGQNEQFF,TGTGCCAGCAGCCGGTCGTCGGCGGGAGGGCAGAATGAGCAGTTCTTC
TRBV15,TRBD1,TRBJ2-1,.,CATSSSYPDRGPSNEQFF,TGTGCCACCAGCAGTTCATACCCAGACAGGGGGCCCTCCAATGAGCAGTTCTTC
TRBV12-3/TRBV12-4,.,TRBJ2-7,.,CASSPWVDYEQYF,TGTGCCAGCAGTCCCTGGGTTGACTACGAGCAGTACTTC
TRBV5-1,.,TRBJ2-1,many,CASSLGQLYNEQFF,TGTGCCAGCAGCCTCGGGCAGCTCTACAATGAGCAGTTCTTC
TRBV12-3/TRBV12-4,.,TRBJ1-5,few,CASKWGEAQPQHF,TGTGCCAGCAAATGGGGGGAGGCACAGCCCCAGCATTTT
TRBV7-8,.,TRBJ2-1,.,CASSLDPRGSYNEQFF,TGTGCCAGCAGCTTAGACCCTAGGGGGTCCTACAATGAGCAGTTCTTC
TRBV6-1,TRBD2,TRBJ2-1,few,CASTGLAGGSEQFF,TGTGCCAGCACCGGACTAGCGGGAGGTAGTGAGCAGTTCTTC